Presented here are 23 T cell receptor beta chains from one specimen sequenced in a study of cytomegalovirus exposure and HLA in healthy donors. PCR used 60 Vbeta primers and 13 Jbeta primers. TCRdb keeps only in-frame clones here, not all; method: immunoSEQ multiplex PCR. The sample consists of more than 200,000 clones, roughly 80% of them appearing once. Sequencing was done on a sample of PBMCs. The source is a girl aged 5 to 17 in good health and CMV-seronegative.

The genes are TRBV27 and TRBJ2-3; a possible D gene is TRBD2 (6 bases). This CDR3 has 14 residues. Trimming removed 3 bases from V and 6 bases from J, with 13 bases in between. Germline CDR1 reads MNHEY; CDR2 reads SMNVEV (reference sequence). The CDR3 protein is CASSLGGPRDTQYF. CDR3 nucleotide sequence: TGTGCCAGCAGTTTGGGGGGACCCAGGGATACGCAGTATTTT.

CDR3 amino acids: CASSLDNAGAEAFF. CDR3 in DNA: TGTGCCAGCAGCTTAGATAACGCAGGGGCTGAAGCTTTCTTT. The J gene is TRBJ1-1, the V gene TRBV11-3; a weak D match, TRBD1 (6 bases). The V gene lost 0 bases and the J gene lost 6 bases, with 11 bases spanning the gap. The CDR3 covers 14 residues. Germline loops: CDR1 SGHNT, CDR2 YENEEA.

The chain's CDR3 is CASSFGGRTQYF. CDR3 coding DNA: TGTGCCAGCAGTTTCGGGGGGAGGACCCAGTACTTC. V is TRBV28 and J is TRBJ2-5, with TRBD2 matching 7 bases. V lost 3 bases and J lost 7; bases outside the gene matches: 2. The CDR3 sequence is 12 residues long. CDR1 and CDR2 (germline): MDHEN, SYDVKM.

This clone has only a few counts. The chain is built from TRBV27 and TRBJ1-1, with unresolved D. The germline V gene encodes CDR1 MNHEY and CDR2 SMNVEV (reference sequence). Trimming left V 4 bases short and J 3 bases short, with 9 bases between. This CDR3 comprises 13 residues. Written as DNA, the CDR3 is TGTGCCAGCAGTTCCGCAGTGGACACTGAAGCTTTCTTT. Its translation is CASSSAVDTEAFF.

This clone occurred a few times. V and J are TRBV4-3 and TRBJ1-5, with D hard to call. The CDR3 covers 16 residues. Trimming shortened V by 0 bases and J by 2 bases, and 11 bases separated the two germline ends. Germline lookup yields CDR1 LGHNA and CDR2 YSLEER. CDR3 sequence (DNA): TGCGCCAGCAGCCAAGATACTGGAGGCGGCAATCAGCCCCAGCATTTT. It codes for CASSQDTGGGNQPQHF.

The V call is TRBV10-3, the J call TRBJ2-7, with D maybe TRBD1 (5 bases). This CDR3 has 13 residues. V was pared by 0 bases and J by 9 bases, with 12 bases between. Germline CDR1 reads ENHRY; CDR2 reads SYGVKD. The CDR3 here is CAISESMSRAQYF. In DNA form, the CDR3 reads TGTGCCATCAGTGAGTCAATGAGCAGGGCGCAGTACTTC.

The chain links TRBV5-1 to TRBJ2-5, with 10 bases aligning to TRBD2. CDR3 size: 14 residues. V lost 4 bases and J lost 3; bases outside the gene matches: 3. Germline assignment: CDR1 SGHRS and CDR2 YFSETQ. CDR3: CASSHTSGEETQYF. For the CDR3, the DNA is TGCGCCAGCAGCCATACTAGCGGGGAAGAGACCCAGTACTTC.

In this sample, this clone turned up once. The rearrangement joins TRBV30 to TRBJ1-2; D might be TRBD1 (6 bases). This CDR3 has 13 amino acids. The V end lost 0 bases, the J end lost 4 bases, and 9 bases lay between the germline ends. Per germline, CDR1 GTSNPN and CDR2 SVGIG (reference sequence). The CDR3 nucleotides are TGTGCCTGGAGTGTACAGGGTCGCTATGGCTACACCTTC. The encoded protein is CAWSVQGRYGYTF.

The V call is TRBV6-5, the J call TRBJ1-2, with D perhaps matching TRBD1 (6 bases). CDR3 length: 14 amino acids. V gave up 6 bases and J gave up 8 bases, with 19 bases separating them. The germline gives CDR1 MNHEY, CDR2 SVGAGI. CDR3 DNA sequence: TGTGCCAGCAGAGAAACGGGACACTCGAGAGGCTACACCTTC. It specifies CASRETGHSRGYTF.

In this sample, this clone turned up once. The junction departs from the called germline gene at one end, perhaps through a read error. This chain's CDR3 is CASSLGQHNQAQHF. The CDR3, as DNA: TGTGCCAGCAGCTTGGGACAGCACAATCAGGCCCAGCATTTT. The chain carries TRBV7-2 and TRBJ1-5, with 7 bases identical to TRBD1. Germline V gene sequence: CDR1 SGHTA, CDR2 FQGNSA. The CDR3 loop spans 14 amino acids.

This CDR3 reads CASSAAGTGINEQFF. The CDR3 DNA sequence: TGTGCCAGCAGCGCAGCCGGGACAGGTATCAATGAGCAGTTCTTC. The gene calls are TRBV14 and TRBJ2-1, with TRBD1 matching over 8 bases. The CDR3 spans 15 residues. V was pared by 5 bases and J by 6 bases, with 9 bases of the junction left unmatched. CDR1 is SGHDN and CDR2 is FVKESK in the germline V gene.

This clone was observed a single time. The chain employs TRBV11-3 and TRBJ1-1; no clear D. The CDR3 consists of 13 residues. Germline lookup yields CDR1 SGHNT and CDR2 YENEEA. Trimming cost V 3 bases and J 3 bases, with 8 bases left between them. This chain's CDR3 is CASSFSLHTEAFF. Written as DNA, the CDR3 is TGTGCCAGCAGCTTTAGTTTACACACTGAAGCTTTCTTT.

The sample holds a few counts of this clone. This rearrangement joins TRBV10-3 to TRBJ1-1; a possible D gene is TRBD1 (5 bases). From germline, CDR1 is ENHRY and CDR2 SYGVKD. Trimming cost V 3 bases and J 7 bases, with 12 bases left between them. The CDR3 runs to 13 residues. This CDR3 reads CAISDTGRVEAFF. As DNA, the CDR3 is TGTGCCATCAGTGATACAGGAAGGGTTGAAGCTTTCTTT.

V usage is TRBV18 and J usage is TRBJ1-2; D remains ambiguous. V was shortened by 2 bases and J by 6 bases, with 10 bases between the two germline ends. The CDR3 totals 13 residues. Looked up from germline, CDR1 is KGHSH and CDR2 is LQKENI. CDR3 in DNA: TGTGCCAGCTCACCAGCTAGTACTAATGGCTACACCTTC. As protein: CASSPASTNGYTF. The full variable domain, rest sourced from reference TRBV18 and TRBJ1-2, is NAGVMQNPRHLVRRRGQEARLRCSPMKGHSHVYWYRQLPEEGLKFMVYLQKENIIDESGMPKERFSAEFPKEGPSILRIQQVVRGDSAAYFCASSPASTNGYTFGSGTRLTVV.

The V and J genes are TRBV2 and TRBJ1-5, with 9 positions matching TRBD1. V gave up 11 bases and J gave up 6 bases; unmatched junction bases: 17. CDR3 length: 16 amino acids. The germline V gene has CDR1 SNHLY and CDR2 FYNNEI. CDR3 coding DNA: TGTGCCTCCCAACAGGGGGCCCCGGCGGGGATTCAGCCCCAGCATTTT. Encoded protein: CASQQGAPAGIQPQHF. Full variable domain (remainder filled in from reference TRBV2 and TRBJ1-5): EPEVTQTPSHQVTQMGQEVILRCVPISNHLYFYWYRQILGQKVEFLVSFYNNEISEKSEIFDDQFSVERPDGSNFTLKIRSTKLEDSAMYFCASQQGAPAGIQPQHFGDGTRLSIL.

This chain connects TRBV9 to TRBJ2-1; weak D call: TRBD2 (6 bases). The germline V gene has CDR1 SGDLS and CDR2 YYNGEE. The CDR3 loop spans 15 amino acids. V lost 3 bases to trimming and J lost 1 base, with 11 bases between them. CDR3 sequence: CASSEVGTSYNEQFF. The CDR3, as DNA: TGTGCCAGCAGCGAAGTTGGGACTTCCTACAATGAGCAGTTCTTC. The full variable domain, completed using reference TRBV9 and TRBJ2-1, is DSGVTQTPKHLITATGQRVTLRCSPRSGDLSVYWYQQSLDQGLQFLIQYYNGEERAKGNILERFSAQQFPDLHSELNLSSLELGDSALYFCASSEVGTSYNEQFFGPGTRLTVL.

The chain carries TRBV4-3 and TRBJ1-4; possibly TRBD1 for D (6 bases). The CDR3 is 17 amino acids. Trimming pared 2 bases from V and 6 bases from J, leaving 19 bases between. Germline loops: CDR1 LGHNA, CDR2 YSLEER. The CDR3 here is CASSQHRDTGRDEKLFF. CDR3 DNA: TGCGCCAGCAGCCAACACAGGGATACTGGGCGCGATGAAAAACTGTTTTTT.

There are a few counts of this clone. The rearrangement joins TRBV6-6 to TRBJ1-1; the match to TRBD1 covers 7 bases. This CDR3 region has 16 residues. Trimming removed 7 bases from V and 1 base from J; junction bases left unmatched: 12. Germline V gene sequence: CDR1 MNHNY, CDR2 SVGAGI (reference sequence). The CDR3 DNA follows: TGTGCCAGCAACTTGGACAGGTCCTTCTCGAACACTGAAGCTTTCTTT. This codes for CASNLDRSFSNTEAFF.

The V gene is TRBV4-1, the J gene TRBJ2-3, with 13 bases aligning to TRBD2. V shed 1 base and J 6 bases; nucleotides not matched to a gene: 7. Germline CDR1 MGHRA, CDR2 YSYEKL. This CDR3 region has 17 residues. The CDR3 spells CASSQVTSGRAKDTQYF. DNA for the CDR3: TGCGCCAGCAGCCAAGTAACTAGCGGGAGGGCCAAGGATACGCAGTATTTT.

V is TRBV5-4 and J is TRBJ1-1, with 7 bases identical to TRBD1. Germline V gene data show CDR1 as SGHNT and CDR2 as YYREEE (reference sequence). V shed 8 bases, J shed 0 bases, and the junction held 4 bases outside the gene matches. The CDR3 runs 13 residues. The CDR3 region is CASIDRVNTEAFF. The CDR3 nucleotides are TGTGCCAGTATCGACAGGGTGAACACTGAAGCTTTCTTT.

This clone was counted only a few times. V gene TRBV28 combines with J gene TRBJ1-4; D is possibly TRBD1 (5 bases). The V gene's germline CDR1 is MDHEN and CDR2 SYDVKM. The V gene lost 6 bases and the J gene lost 0 bases, with 17 bases spanning the gap. This CDR3 region has 17 residues. The CDR3 here is CASRASMATATNEKLFF. The DNA of the CDR3 is TGTGCCAGCAGGGCTTCGATGGCGACAGCAACTAATGAAAAACTGTTTTTT.

V usage is TRBV5-3 and J usage is TRBJ2-5; TRBD2 aligns across 9 bases. TRBV5-3 is an ORF, with its function uncertain. The CDR3 is made up of 15 amino acids. V lost 2 bases to trimming and J lost 5 bases; unmatched junction nucleotides: 7. Here the CDR3 reads CARSLAGGLRETQYF. DNA for the CDR3: TGTGCCAGAAGCTTAGCGGGAGGCCTCCGGGAGACCCAGTACTTC.

CDR3 DNA: TGTGCCAGCAGTTTAATGGGGGGTGTGCCCCAGCATTTT. This encodes CASSLMGGVPQHF. The chain uses TRBV28 and TRBJ1-5; D perhaps matches TRBD1 (5 bases). Germline V CDR1 and CDR2: MDHEN, SYDVKM. This CDR3 is 13 amino acids long. V lost 2 bases, J lost 9 bases, and 11 bases lay in between.